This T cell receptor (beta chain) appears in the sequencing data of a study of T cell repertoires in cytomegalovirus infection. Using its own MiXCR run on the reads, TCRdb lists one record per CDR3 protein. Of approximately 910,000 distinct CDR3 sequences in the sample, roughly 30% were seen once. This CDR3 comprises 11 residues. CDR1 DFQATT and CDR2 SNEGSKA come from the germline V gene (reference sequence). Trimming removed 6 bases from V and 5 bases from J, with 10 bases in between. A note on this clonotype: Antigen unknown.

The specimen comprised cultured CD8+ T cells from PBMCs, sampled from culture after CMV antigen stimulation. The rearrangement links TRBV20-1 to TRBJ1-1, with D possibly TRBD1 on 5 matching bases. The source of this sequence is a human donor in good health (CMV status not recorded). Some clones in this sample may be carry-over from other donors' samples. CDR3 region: CSALEGTEAFF. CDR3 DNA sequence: TGCAGTGCCCTGGAGGGGACTGAAGCTTTCTTT.